This TCR beta chain was observed in a study of memory CD4+ T cells and cytomegalovirus serostatus. Study-level results: Repertoires predicted CMV serostatus with median bootstrapped AUC of approximately 0.94.

The method was immunoSEQ multiplex PCR; TCRdb's version includes in-frame clones alone and lacks a portion of them. The data contain some 59,000 clones, around 86% of them singletons. Turning to this clone: Its antigen remains unidentified.

Single viable CD3+CD4+CD8-CD45RO+ cells were sorted as the memory CD4+ T cells. Donors' CMV status reflects serum IgG against pp150, pp28, p38, p52. Specimen: memory CD4+ T cells from blood. This TCR came from an adult in good health and CMV-seronegative.

The CDR3 region has the DNA TGTGCCAGCTCACCAACAGCGGACAGGTTTGACTATGGCTACACCTTC. This codes for CASSPTADRFDYGYTF. This chain links TRBV18 with TRBJ1-2; 7 nucleotides align to TRBD1. The CDR3 sequence is 16 residues long. V lost 2 bases, J lost 3 bases, and 9 bases stayed unmatched. Germline CDR1 reads KGHSH; CDR2 reads LQKENI.